At least ten counts were recorded for the clone carrying this T cell receptor beta chain. Its matching antigen is unknown. Read coverage stops 3 residues before the CDR3 terminus; the germline J gene supplies the remainder. Heparinized whole blood, about 4.5 to 9 ml, came from each donor. The data belong to a study of T cell clonality in common variable immunodeficiency. CVID and control samples used equivalent genomic DNA input. TCRdb's copy holds only in-frame clones and misses some; the assay was immunoSEQ multiplex PCR. The record shows 80,000 or so clones for this sample, with no singletons present. Study conclusions and caveats: Authors noted CVID clonality's cause needs subpopulation repertoire sequencing.

The germline V and J ends were trimmed by 5 bases and 2 bases, with 9 bases remaining between them. This CDR3 has 13 residues. The V gene's germline CDR1 is SGHTA and CDR2 FQGNSA. The V call is TRBV7-2, the J call TRBJ2-5; perhaps TRBD1 as D (6 bases). The receptor was isolated from a person aged 18 to 75 in good health. The material sequenced was peripheral blood mononuclear cells. CDR3 DNA (partial): TGTGCCAGCAGCCCCGGGACACAAGAGACC. This gives the protein CASSPGTQET. The entire CDR3 is CASSPGTQETQYF.